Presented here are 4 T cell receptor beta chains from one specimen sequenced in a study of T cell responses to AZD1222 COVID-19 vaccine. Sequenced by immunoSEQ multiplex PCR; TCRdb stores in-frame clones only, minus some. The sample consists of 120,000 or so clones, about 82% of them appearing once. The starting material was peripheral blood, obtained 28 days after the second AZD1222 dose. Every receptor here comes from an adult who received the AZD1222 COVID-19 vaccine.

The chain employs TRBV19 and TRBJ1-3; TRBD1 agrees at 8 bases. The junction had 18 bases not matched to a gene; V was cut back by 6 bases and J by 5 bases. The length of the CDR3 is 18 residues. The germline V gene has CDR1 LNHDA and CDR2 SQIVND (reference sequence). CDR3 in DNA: TGTGCCAGTAGACCGGGACAGGTCTCGTACCCCGCTCGAAACACCATATATTTT. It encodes CASRPGQVSYPARNTIYF. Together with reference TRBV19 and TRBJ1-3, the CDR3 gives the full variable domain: DGGITQSPKYLFRKEGQNVTLSCEQNLNHDAMYWYRQDPGQGLRLIYYSQIVNDFQKGDIAEGYSVSREKKESFPLTVTSAQKNPTAFYLCASRPGQVSYPARNTIYFGEGSWLTVV.

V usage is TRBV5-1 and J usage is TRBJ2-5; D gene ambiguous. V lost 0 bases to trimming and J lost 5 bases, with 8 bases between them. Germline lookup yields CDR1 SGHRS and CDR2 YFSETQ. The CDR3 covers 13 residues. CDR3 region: CASSLARSETQYF. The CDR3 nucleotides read TGCGCCAGCAGCTTGGCAAGGTCGGAGACCCAGTACTTC.

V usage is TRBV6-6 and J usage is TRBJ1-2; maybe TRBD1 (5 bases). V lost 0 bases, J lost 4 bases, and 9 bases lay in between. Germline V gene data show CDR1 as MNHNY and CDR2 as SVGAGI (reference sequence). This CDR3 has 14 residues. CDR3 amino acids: CASSYSRQSYGYTF. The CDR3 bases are TGTGCCAGCAGTTACTCGAGACAGTCCTATGGCTACACCTTC.

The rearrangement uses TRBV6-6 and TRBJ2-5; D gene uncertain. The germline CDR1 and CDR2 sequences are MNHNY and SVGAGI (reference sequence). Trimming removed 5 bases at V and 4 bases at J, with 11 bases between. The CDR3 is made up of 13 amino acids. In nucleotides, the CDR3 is TGTGCCAGCAGTCGGGCCTTGGGAGAGACCCAGTACTTC. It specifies CASSRALGETQYF.